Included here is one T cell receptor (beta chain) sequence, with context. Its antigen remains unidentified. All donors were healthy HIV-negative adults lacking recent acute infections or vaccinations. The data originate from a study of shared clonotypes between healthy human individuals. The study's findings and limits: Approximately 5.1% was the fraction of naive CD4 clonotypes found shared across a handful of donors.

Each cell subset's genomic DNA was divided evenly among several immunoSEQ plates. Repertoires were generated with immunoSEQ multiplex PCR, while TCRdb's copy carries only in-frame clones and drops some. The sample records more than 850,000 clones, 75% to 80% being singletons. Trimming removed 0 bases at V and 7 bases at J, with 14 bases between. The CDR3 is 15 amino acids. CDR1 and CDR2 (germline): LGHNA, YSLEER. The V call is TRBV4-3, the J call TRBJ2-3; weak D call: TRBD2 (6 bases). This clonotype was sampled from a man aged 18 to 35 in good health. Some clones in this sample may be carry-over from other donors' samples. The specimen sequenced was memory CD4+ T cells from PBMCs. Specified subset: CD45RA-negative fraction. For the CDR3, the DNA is TGCGCCAGCAGCCAAGAGGGGCGCCGCGGGAATACGCAGTATTTT. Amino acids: CASSQEGRRGNTQYF.